A single sample gave rise to the 3 T cell receptor beta chains below, sequenced in a study of CD8+CD57+ T cells in acquired aplastic anemia (dated by TCRdb to 2017 to 2018). Flow cytometry had shown CD8+CD57+ cell expansion in the patients selected for sequencing. Sequencing used an Illumina HiSeq 2000. TCR beta VDJ combination and CDR3 sequence profiling used genomic DNA as the template. TCRdb passed the public sequencing reads through fastp at Q25 and MiXCR, retaining productive beta sequences. All rows with the same CDR3 protein become a single entry with the most common DNA and genes. The sample data list more than 150,000 distinct CDR3 sequences, and less than 60% of these were observed just once. Roughly 3.5% of the sample lies in the top ten. The sequenced material came from sorted CD4+, CD8+, or CD8+CD57+ T cells (not recorded which) from PBMCs. The receptors derive from a human donor with aplastic anemia.

This clonotype has a handful of counts. The chain uses TRBV2 and TRBJ1-2, with D unclear. Between the trimmed V and J ends, which lost 3 bases and 8 bases, there was a span of 13 bases. The CDR3 extends over 13 amino acids. Germline CDR1 reads SNHLY; CDR2 reads FYNNEI. CDR3 coding DNA: TGTGCCAGCAGTGAGACTACTAGTAAGGGCTACACCTTC. Its protein is CASSETTSKGYTF.

The rearrangement links TRBV5-1 to TRBJ2-3, with 8 bases that match TRBD2. Unmatched junction bases numbered 10, after V lost 4 bases and J lost 3 bases. The germline CDR1 and CDR2 sequences are SGHRS and YFSETQ. CDR3 size: 16 residues. The CDR3 DNA reads TGCGCCAGCAGCCCGGGACTAGAGGTTGGGACAGATACGCAGTATTTT. It translates to CASSPGLEVGTDTQYF.

This clonotype was recorded many times. CDR3 amino acids: CASSFHPDGTALSYEQYV. CDR3 nucleotide sequence: TGTGCCAGCAGCTTTCATCCAGACGGGACAGCCCTTTCCTACGAGCAGTACGTC. The chain links TRBV11-2 to TRBJ2-7, with 7 bases lining up with TRBD1. This CDR3 is 18 amino acids long. Germline V gene lookup returns CDR1 SGHAT and CDR2 FQNNGV. V trimming: 3 bases; J trimming: 1 base; junction bases outside the gene matches: 15.